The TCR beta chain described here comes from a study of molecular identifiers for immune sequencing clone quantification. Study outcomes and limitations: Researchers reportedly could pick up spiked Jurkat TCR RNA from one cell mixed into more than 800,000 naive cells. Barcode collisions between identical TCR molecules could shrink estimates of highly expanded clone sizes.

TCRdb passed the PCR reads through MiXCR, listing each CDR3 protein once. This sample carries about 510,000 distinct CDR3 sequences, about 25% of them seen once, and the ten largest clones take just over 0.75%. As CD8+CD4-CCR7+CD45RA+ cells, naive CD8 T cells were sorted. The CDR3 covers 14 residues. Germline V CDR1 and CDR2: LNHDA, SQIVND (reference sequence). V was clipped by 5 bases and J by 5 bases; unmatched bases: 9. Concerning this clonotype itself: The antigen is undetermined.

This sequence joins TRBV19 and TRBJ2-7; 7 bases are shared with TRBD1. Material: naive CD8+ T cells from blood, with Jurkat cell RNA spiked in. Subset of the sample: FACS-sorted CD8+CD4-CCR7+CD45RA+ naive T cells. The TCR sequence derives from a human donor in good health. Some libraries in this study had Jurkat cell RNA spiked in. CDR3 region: CASSYDREGHEQYF. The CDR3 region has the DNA TGTGCCAGTAGTTACGACAGGGAAGGCCACGAGCAGTACTTC.